This T cell receptor beta chain derives from a study of T cells in localized non-small cell lung cancer. As regards this clone: What it recognizes is unknown.

Clones were read by immunoSEQ multiplex PCR, and TCRdb kept only the in-frame ones, dropping some. The table lists about 13,000 clones, about 28% of them singletons. Study-level findings and limits: Tumor samples were not multi-region, leaving intratumor heterogeneity unexcluded. Out of the top 100 tumor clones, a median around 50 were seen in adjacent lung.

The CDR3 covers 15 residues. This TCR was recovered from a female donor aged 60 or older with stage I lung adenocarcinoma. The rearrangement uses TRBV1 and TRBJ2-7; TRBD1 is taken as the D call from the table, unchecked against the DNA. TRBV1 is a known pseudogene. The sample consisted of lung tumor tissue, taken before any cancer treatment. CDR3 DNA: TGCGCCAGCAGCTCCCGGGACAGGGGGCCGGGCGAGCAGTACTTC. This sequence encodes CASSSRDRGPGEQYF.